This record covers a single T cell receptor beta chain. This clone was counted a few times. Its binding antigen is unknown. The input lacks base qualities; no much larger clone sits a single base away. The library was obtained by the immunoSEQ multiplex PCR assay. The original pipeline was this. A statistical classification framework was built to diagnose cytomegalovirus status from the catalog of TCR beta chain sequences. In its TCRdb copy, this immuneACCESS table keeps in-frame sequences only and misses some clones. Where compared with another copy, unresolved V genes explain less than half of these, and the others have no known cause. The D gene and trimming were derived from the DNA, and the V and J assignments and clone size from that table. The sample profile shows fewer than 300,000 clones; 88% of them were found once. The ten biggest clones cover approximately 0.95% of the sample. The donors were included in the validation cohort of over a hundred subjects, a group kept apart from the roughly 690-subject first cohort.

This sample was taken from a study of cytomegalovirus exposure and HLA in healthy donors (dated by TCRdb to the late 2010s). Context from the whole study: A later analysis indicated that the 130 or so validation repertoires were generated on the platform also employed for the 666 repertoires of the first cohort. The study was designed to test whether signatures of past pathogen exposure could be identified by cataloging public T cell receptors. In addition to the first cohort of approximately 670 subjects, a separate validation cohort of 120 different subjects was used. To predict cytomegalovirus infection status, the study brought together high-throughput TCR immunosequencing, statistical association of individual TCRs with disease status, and machine learning. Overall results and qualifications from the work: In vitro tests confirmed that three of the cytomegalovirus-associated TCR beta chains recognize cytomegalovirus antigens. All 120 or so repertoires were used to score co-occurrence in the validation cohort in a later analysis, because that analysis had no HLA typing for the cohort. The authors suggested that the approach could potentially be generalized to other disease states and immunological phenotypes. In both the original and validation cohorts, the classifier was reported to diagnose cytomegalovirus status with high specificity and sensitivity. A later analysis found that TCRs clustered in the first cohort also tended to co-occur in the 120 or so validation repertoires, with about 94% of cluster scores above 0. The study listed 164 TCR beta chains as associated with cytomegalovirus. Most TCR sequences were observed very rarely across donors, whereas some public TCRs were present in many individuals.

Including the terminal cysteine and phenylalanine, the CDR3 comprises 12 residues. Here the CDR3 DNA is all that survives: 36 bases in frame from base 1. V was cut back by 3 bases and J by 6 bases, leaving a gap of 9 bases between them. From a lookup of the germline V gene, CDR1 and CDR2 are SGDLS and YYNGEE. Sequenced input: PBMCs. This receptor was taken from a woman aged 18-35 years in good health and CMV-seronegative. The chain uses TRBV9 and TRBJ1-2; the D segment could be TRBD1, given 5 matching bases. The sequenced DNA: TGTGCCAGCAGCGCGCGGGACGATGGCTACACCTTC. Translated, this gives CASSARDDGYTF.